The 27 T cell receptor beta chains listed next were all sequenced from one sample in a study of cytomegalovirus exposure and HLA in healthy donors. The PCR was carried out with 60 Vbeta primers and 13 Jbeta primers. The data were produced by immunoSEQ multiplex PCR, yet TCRdb's version contains in-frame clones alone and is incomplete. The sample shows around 130,000 clones, around 70% of them seen only once. Sequencing was carried out using PBMCs. The receptor source for this set is an older woman in good health and CMV-seropositive.

The chain is built from TRBV9 and TRBJ2-1; perhaps TRBD2 as D (5 bases). Germline V gives CDR1 SGDLS, CDR2 YYNGEE. The CDR3 length is 13 residues. The V gene lost 3 bases and the J gene lost 3 bases, with 7 bases spanning the gap. Written as DNA, the CDR3 is TGTGCCAGCAGCGAAGGACTCTACAATGAGCAGTTCTTC. This translates into CASSEGLYNEQFF.

The chain recombines TRBV5-4 with TRBJ2-3; 11 bases map to TRBD1. J lost 4 bases, V lost 9 bases, and 4 bases had no gene match. Germline loops: CDR1 SGHNT, CDR2 YYREEE (reference sequence). The CDR3 has 13 residues. The CDR3 nucleotides read TGTGCCATCCGGGACAGGGGGTCAGATACGCAGTATTTT. It translates to CAIRDRGSDTQYF.

The table lists this clone with a few counts. This chain links TRBV5-1 with TRBJ2-3; D remains unclear. Trimming took 4 bases from V and 2 from J, leaving 14 bases between them. The CDR3 runs 15 residues. Germline CDR1 is SGHRS and CDR2 is YFSETQ. As DNA, the CDR3 is TGCGCCAGCAGCCCCGGTGAGTTGGTCACAGATACGCAGTATTTT. Amino acids: CASSPGELVTDTQYF.

The genes are TRBV5-1 and TRBJ2-3; D is perhaps TRBD2 (7 bases). Trimming stripped 3 bases from V and 5 bases from J, with 16 bases between. The CDR3 length is 15 residues. Germline V gene data show CDR1 as SGHRS and CDR2 as YFSETQ. The chain's CDR3 is CASSSWGGQGDTQYF. CDR3 nucleotide sequence: TGCGCCAGCAGCTCCTGGGGGGGGCAAGGAGATACGCAGTATTTT.

This chain connects TRBV2 to TRBJ2-2; possible D gene TRBD1, 5 bases. This CDR3 is 16 amino acids long. V lost 5 bases and J lost 0, with 13 bases in between. In germline, CDR1 is SNHLY, CDR2 FYNNEI. This CDR3 reads CASSPQGPANTGELFF. The CDR3 DNA follows: TGTGCCAGCAGTCCTCAGGGCCCTGCGAACACCGGGGAGCTGTTTTTT.

This clone was counted only a few times. The chain links TRBV15 to TRBJ2-7; 9 bases are shared with TRBD1. The germline V gene has CDR1 LNHNV and CDR2 YYDKDF (reference sequence). With 6 bases clipped from V and 3 bases from J, the junction kept 9 bases outside the gene matches. The CDR3 runs to 15 residues. The CDR3 spells CATSGIRDRVYEQYF. CDR3 nucleotide sequence: TGTGCCACCAGTGGGATACGGGACAGGGTCTACGAGCAGTACTTC.

The chain is built from TRBV18 and TRBJ2-7; TRBD1 might be the D (5 bases). Germline CDR1 KGHSH, CDR2 LQKENI. The CDR3 has 12 residues. The V gene lost 6 bases and the J gene lost 7 bases, with 13 bases spanning the gap. CDR3 DNA sequence: TGTGCCAGCTCCCCAAGACAGTCTGAGCAGTACTTC. Amino acids: CASSPRQSEQYF.

For the CDR3, the DNA is TGTGCCAGCAGCCTTTCGACAGGAGAACAGCCCCAGCATTTT. Translation gives CASSLSTGEQPQHF. The chain combines TRBV9 with TRBJ1-5; tentative D call: TRBD1 (6 bases). V was shortened by 4 bases and J by 7 bases, with 15 bases between the two germline ends. CDR1 SGDLS and CDR2 YYNGEE come from the germline V gene. This CDR3 spans 14 amino acids. The full variable domain, completed using reference TRBV9 and TRBJ1-5, is DSGVTQTPKHLITATGQRVTLRCSPRSGDLSVYWYQQSLDQGLQFLIQYYNGEERAKGNILERFSAQQFPDLHSELNLSSLELGDSALYFCASSLSTGEQPQHFGDGTRLSIL.

This clone was detected once. The rearrangement uses TRBV2 and TRBJ2-5, with TRBD1 identical over 7 bases. Trimming removed 6 bases from V and 4 bases from J; junction bases left unmatched: 14. Germline V gene sequence: CDR1 SNHLY, CDR2 FYNNEI. This CDR3 has 16 amino acids. CDR3 in amino acids: CASRNLLTGARETQYF. In DNA, the CDR3 is TGTGCCAGCAGGAACCTCCTTACAGGGGCGAGAGAGACCCAGTACTTC.

This chain joins TRBV10-2 and TRBJ2-5; perhaps TRBD1 as D (5 bases). TRBJ2-7 matches the DNA end more closely, so the J call is doubtful. Germline loops: CDR1 WSHSY, CDR2 SAAADI. The CDR3 loop spans 15 amino acids. CDR3 bases: TGCGCCAGCAGGAATTTTTTACAGGCGTTGGACGAGCAGTACTTC. Protein: CASRNFLQALDEQYF.

The chain combines TRBV6-6 with TRBJ2-1, with TRBD2 matching 11 bases. The CDR3 is made up of 15 amino acids. Germline-derived CDR1 and CDR2 are MNHNY and SVGAGI (reference sequence). The trim removed 5 bases at V and 5 bases at J, leaving 5 bases unmatched. The CDR3 nucleotides are TGTGCCAGCAGTCCCTTTAGCGGGGGGGACAATGAGCAGTTCTTC. It codes for CASSPFSGGDNEQFF.

The chain combines TRBV6-4 with TRBJ1-3; the D gene is possibly TRBD1 (5 bases). Looked up from germline, CDR1 is MRHNA and CDR2 is SNTAGT. The CDR3 has 17 residues. V was cut by 3 bases and J by 3 bases, with 18 bases left in between. The CDR3 reads CASSEEGTIYGGNTIYF. CDR3 sequence (DNA): TGTGCCAGCAGTGAGGAGGGGACCATTTATGGTGGAAACACCATATATTTT.

The chain joins TRBV25-1 to TRBJ2-7; weak D call: TRBD1 (5 bases). Trimming stripped 4 bases from V and 3 bases from J, with 7 bases between. The CDR3 totals 12 residues. Germline CDR1 is MGHDK and CDR2 is SYGVNS. DNA of the CDR3: TGTGCCAGCAGTGCAGACAGCTACGAGCAGTACTTC. Translated: CASSADSYEQYF.

The CDR3 sequence: CASSLRTGEYYTF. Written as DNA, the CDR3 is TGTGCCAGCAGCTTAAGGACAGGGGAGTACTACACCTTC. V is TRBV5-5 and J is TRBJ1-2; 9 nucleotides agree with TRBD1. V lost 2 bases, J lost 10 bases, and 6 bases stayed unmatched. There are 13 residues in the CDR3. The V gene's germline CDR1 is SGHKS and CDR2 YYEKEE (reference sequence).

A few counts support this clone. The V and J genes are TRBV11-3 and TRBJ2-7; unclear D gene. Germline V lookup: CDR1 SGHNT, CDR2 YENEEA. The CDR3 is 13 amino acids. V was shortened by 0 bases and J by 5 bases, with 8 bases between the two germline ends. CDR3 sequence: CASSLDASNEQYF. The CDR3 nucleotides are TGTGCCAGCAGCTTAGATGCGTCCAACGAGCAGTACTTC.

V and J are TRBV25-1 and TRBJ2-7, with D possibly matching TRBD2 (5 bases). The CDR3 is 15 residues long. Per germline, CDR1 MGHDK and CDR2 SYGVNS. Deletions cut 3 bases from V and 2 bases from J, with 14 bases between. In nucleotides, the CDR3 is TGTGCCAGCAGTGAGGCCGGGAAAGGGACCTACGAGCAGTACTTC. Translation gives CASSEAGKGTYEQYF.

A note on this clone: The junction differs from germline at one of its ends, possibly a read error. The J gene is TRBJ2-1, the V gene TRBV7-9; possible D gene TRBD1, 5 bases. This CDR3 comprises 16 residues. CDR1 is SEHNR and CDR2 is FQNEAQ in the germline V gene (reference sequence). CDR3 protein: CSSSLGSGKNYNEQFF. CDR3 bases: TGTTCCAGCAGCTTAGGTTCAGGGAAAAACTACAATGAGCAGTTCTTC.

This chain uses TRBV5-4 with TRBJ1-2, with D possibly matching TRBD1 (6 bases). V lost 1 base and J 8 bases, leaving 15 bases between the germline ends. CDR1 and CDR2 from the germline V gene are SGHNT and YYREEE (reference sequence). CDR3 length: 14 residues. The CDR3 protein is CASSLWAGEYGYTF. DNA for the CDR3: TGTGCCAGCAGCTTGTGGGCAGGGGAGTACGGCTACACCTTC.

The genes are TRBV29-1 and TRBJ1-4; 9 bases agree with TRBD1. Losses at the gene ends were 4 bases for V and 8 bases for J; bases not matched to a gene: 14. CDR1 is SQVTM, CDR2 ANQGSEA, per germline. The CDR3 totals 16 residues. The CDR3, as DNA: TGCAGCGTTGTCCCCTGGGGGACAGGGATGGGAGAAAAACTGTTTTTT. Amino acid sequence: CSVVPWGTGMGEKLFF.

This clone appeared once. The chain is built from TRBV4-2 and TRBJ1-1, with D tentatively TRBD1 (5 bases). There are 15 residues in the CDR3. CDR1 LGHNA and CDR2 YNFKEQ come from the germline V gene. Trimming left V 1 base short and J 5 bases short, with 14 bases between. As DNA, the CDR3 is TGTGCCAGCAGCCAAGCGGGCAGGGATGAGACTGAAGCTTTCTTT. Protein product: CASSQAGRDETEAFF.

This clone has just a few counts. The chain carries TRBV4-1 and TRBJ1-1, with no clear D. Trimming took off 2 bases at V and 1 base at J, with 14 bases between the two ends. Germline V gives CDR1 MGHRA, CDR2 YSYEKL. This CDR3 region has 16 residues. The CDR3 sequence is CASSQREGGPNTEAFF. The DNA of the CDR3 is TGCGCCAGCAGCCAAAGAGAGGGCGGACCGAACACTGAAGCTTTCTTT.

The chain recombines TRBV7-8 with TRBJ2-1; 11 bases align to TRBD2. There are 15 residues in the CDR3. Trimming cost V 5 bases and J 3 bases; bases outside gene matches: 3. CDR1 is SGHVS, CDR2 FQNEAQ, per germline. The CDR3 loop reads CASSTSGGIYNEQFF. Here the CDR3 DNA reads TGTGCCAGCAGCACTAGCGGGGGAATCTACAATGAGCAGTTCTTC.

The chain is built from TRBV4-1 and TRBJ2-1; a possible D gene is TRBD2 (7 bases). Germline V gives CDR1 MGHRA, CDR2 YSYEKL. The CDR3 is 14 residues long. Between the trimmed V and J ends, which lost 11 bases and 0 bases, there was a span of 14 bases. DNA for the CDR3: TGCGCCGCCCGGGGGGCTAGCTCCTACAATGAGCAGTTCTTC. It translates to CAARGASSYNEQFF.

The V call is TRBV11-2, the J call TRBJ2-7, with TRBD1 matching 7 bases. The junction had 15 bases not matched to a gene; V was cut back by 6 bases and J by 7 bases. The germline gives CDR1 SGHAT, CDR2 FQNNGV. This CDR3 is built from 15 residues. The CDR3 sequence is CASSLDRAALGEQYF. Written as DNA, the CDR3 is TGTGCCAGCAGTCTCGACAGGGCCGCCCTGGGGGAGCAGTACTTC.

The chain combines TRBV27 with TRBJ2-7, with D maybe TRBD2 (6 bases). V lost 3 bases, J lost 8 bases, and 17 bases lay in between. From germline, CDR1 is MNHEY and CDR2 SMNVEV (reference sequence). The CDR3 loop spans 14 amino acids. This CDR3 is CASSLEGPRWKQYF. For the CDR3, the DNA is TGTGCCAGCAGTTTGGAGGGGCCCCGGTGGAAGCAGTACTTC.

The chain has TRBV25-1 and TRBJ2-1; D possibly corresponds to TRBD1 (6 bases). Germline-derived CDR1 and CDR2 are MGHDK and SYGVNS. The CDR3 contains 13 residues. The V end lost 6 bases, the J end lost 4 bases, and 10 bases lay between the germline ends. The CDR3 reads CASRSDRYNEQFF. CDR3 in DNA: TGTGCCAGCAGATCGGACAGATACAATGAGCAGTTCTTC.

The gene calls are TRBV7-9 and TRBJ1-1, with TRBD1 matching 7 bases. CDR3 length: 15 amino acids. Trimming removed 5 bases from V and 6 bases from J; junction bases left unmatched: 12. Germline assignment: CDR1 SEHNR and CDR2 FQNEAQ (reference sequence). The CDR3 nucleotides read TGTGCCAGCAGCGGGGGTGAAGGGGGCAAGGCTGAAGCTTTCTTT. Translated, it gives CASSGGEGGKAEAFF.